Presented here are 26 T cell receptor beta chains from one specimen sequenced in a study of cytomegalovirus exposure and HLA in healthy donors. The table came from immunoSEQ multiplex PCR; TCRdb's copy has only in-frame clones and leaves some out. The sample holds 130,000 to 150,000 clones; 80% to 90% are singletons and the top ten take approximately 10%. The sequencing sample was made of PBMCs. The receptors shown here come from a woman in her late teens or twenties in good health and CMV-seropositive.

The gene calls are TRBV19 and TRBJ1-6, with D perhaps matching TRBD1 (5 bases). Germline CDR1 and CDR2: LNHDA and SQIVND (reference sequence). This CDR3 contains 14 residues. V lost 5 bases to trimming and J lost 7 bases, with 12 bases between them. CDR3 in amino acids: CASSDRYMNSPLHF. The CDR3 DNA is TGTGCCAGTAGTGACAGATATATGAATTCACCCCTCCACTTT.

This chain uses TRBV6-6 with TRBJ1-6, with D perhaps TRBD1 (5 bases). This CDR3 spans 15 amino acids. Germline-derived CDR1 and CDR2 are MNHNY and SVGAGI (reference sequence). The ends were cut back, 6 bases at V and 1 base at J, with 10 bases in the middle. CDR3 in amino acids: CASSREVSYNSPLHF. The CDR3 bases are TGTGCCAGCAGCAGGGAGGTGTCCTATAATTCACCCCTCCACTTT.

The CDR3 nucleotides are TGCGCCAGCAGCTCTGGGCCCTTAGGAACTGAAGCTTTCTTT. Translating it yields CASSSGPLGTEAFF. V and J are TRBV5-1 and TRBJ1-1; D is unresolved. Germline lookup yields CDR1 SGHRS and CDR2 YFSETQ. There are 14 residues in the CDR3. The V end was cut by 3 bases, the J end by 5 bases, with 14 bases between. Full variable domain (rest looked up from reference TRBV5-1 and TRBJ1-1): KAGVTQTPRYLIKTRGQQVTLSCSPISGHRSVSWYQQTPGQGLQFLFEYFSETQRNKGNFPGRFSGRQFSNSRSEMNVSTLELGDSALYLCASSSGPLGTEAFFGQGTRLTVV.

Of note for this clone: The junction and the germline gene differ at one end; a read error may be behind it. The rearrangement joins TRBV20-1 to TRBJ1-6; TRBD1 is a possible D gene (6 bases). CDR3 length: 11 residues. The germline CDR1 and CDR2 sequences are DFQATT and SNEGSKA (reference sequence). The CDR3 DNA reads TGCAGTGCTAGACCCCAGGGGCTCGGGCGCTTT. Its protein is CSARPQGLGRF.

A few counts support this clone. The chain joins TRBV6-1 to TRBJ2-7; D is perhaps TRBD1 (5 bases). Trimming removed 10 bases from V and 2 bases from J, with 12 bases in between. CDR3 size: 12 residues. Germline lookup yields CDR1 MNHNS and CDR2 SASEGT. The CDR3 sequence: CATGDSTYEQYF. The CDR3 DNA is TGTGCCACCGGCGACAGTACCTACGAGCAGTACTTC.

The CDR3 spells CASSIADSAEKLFF. The CDR3, as DNA: TGTGCCAGTAGTATAGCCGACAGCGCTGAAAAACTGTTTTTT. The chain links TRBV19 to TRBJ1-4; a weak D match, TRBD1 (5 bases). This CDR3 contains 14 residues. The ends were cut back, 1 base at V and 7 bases at J, with 10 bases in the middle. Germline assignment: CDR1 LNHDA and CDR2 SQIVND (reference sequence). The variable domain in full, completed from reference TRBV19 and TRBJ1-4, reads DGGITQSPKYLFRKEGQNVTLSCEQNLNHDAMYWYRQDPGQGLRLIYYSQIVNDFQKGDIAEGYSVSREKKESFPLTVTSAQKNPTAFYLCASSIADSAEKLFFGSGTQLSVL.

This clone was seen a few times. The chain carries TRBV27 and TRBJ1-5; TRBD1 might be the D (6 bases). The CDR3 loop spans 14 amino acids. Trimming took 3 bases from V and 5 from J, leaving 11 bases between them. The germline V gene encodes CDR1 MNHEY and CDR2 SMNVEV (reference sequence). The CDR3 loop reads CASSLGTTDQPQHF. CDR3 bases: TGTGCCAGCAGTTTGGGGACAACGGATCAGCCCCAGCATTTT.

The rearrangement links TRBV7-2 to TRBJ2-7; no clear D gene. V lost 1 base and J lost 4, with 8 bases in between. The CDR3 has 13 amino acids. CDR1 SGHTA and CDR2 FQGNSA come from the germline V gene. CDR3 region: CASSLGSFYEQYF. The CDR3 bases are TGTGCCAGCAGCTTAGGGAGCTTTTACGAGCAGTACTTC.

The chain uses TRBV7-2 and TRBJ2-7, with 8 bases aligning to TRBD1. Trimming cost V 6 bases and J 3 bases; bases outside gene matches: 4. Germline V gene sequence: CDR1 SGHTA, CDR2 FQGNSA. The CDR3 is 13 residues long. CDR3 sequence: CASSPGQGYEQYF. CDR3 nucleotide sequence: TGTGCCAGCAGTCCTGGACAGGGCTACGAGCAGTACTTC.

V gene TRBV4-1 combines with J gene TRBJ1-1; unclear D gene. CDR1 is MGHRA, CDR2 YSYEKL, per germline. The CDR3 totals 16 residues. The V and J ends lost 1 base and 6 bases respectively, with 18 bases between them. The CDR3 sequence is CASSQVWSGSGAEAFF. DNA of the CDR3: TGCGCCAGCAGCCAAGTATGGTCTGGGTCTGGAGCTGAAGCTTTCTTT.

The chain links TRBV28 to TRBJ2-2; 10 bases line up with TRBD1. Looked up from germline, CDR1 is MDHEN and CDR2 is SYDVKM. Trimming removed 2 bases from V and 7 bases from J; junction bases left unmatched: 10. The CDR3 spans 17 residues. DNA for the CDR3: TGTGCCAGCAGTTTAGGTGACAGGGGGCTTTTCAGCGGGGAGCTGTTTTTT. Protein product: CASSLGDRGLFSGELFF.

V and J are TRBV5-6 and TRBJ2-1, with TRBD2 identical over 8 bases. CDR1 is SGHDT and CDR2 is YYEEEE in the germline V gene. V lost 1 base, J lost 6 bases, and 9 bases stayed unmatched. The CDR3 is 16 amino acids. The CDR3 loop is CASSLFYGGGPNEQFF. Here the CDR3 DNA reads TGTGCCAGCAGCTTGTTTTACGGGGGGGGACCCAATGAGCAGTTCTTC.

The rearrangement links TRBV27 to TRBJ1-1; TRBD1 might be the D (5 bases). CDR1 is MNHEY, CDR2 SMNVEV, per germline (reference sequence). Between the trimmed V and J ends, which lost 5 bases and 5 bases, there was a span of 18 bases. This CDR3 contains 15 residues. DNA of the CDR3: TGTGCCAGCAGTCCCAGAGGCGGGGGTTGGACTGAAGCTTTCTTT. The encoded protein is CASSPRGGGWTEAFF.

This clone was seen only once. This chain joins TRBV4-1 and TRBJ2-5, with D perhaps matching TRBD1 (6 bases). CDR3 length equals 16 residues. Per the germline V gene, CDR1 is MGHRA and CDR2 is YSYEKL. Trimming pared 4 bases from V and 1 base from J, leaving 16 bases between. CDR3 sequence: CASSPLLRDTQETQYF. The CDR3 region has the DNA TGCGCCAGCAGCCCCCTTCTCCGGGACACCCAAGAGACCCAGTACTTC.

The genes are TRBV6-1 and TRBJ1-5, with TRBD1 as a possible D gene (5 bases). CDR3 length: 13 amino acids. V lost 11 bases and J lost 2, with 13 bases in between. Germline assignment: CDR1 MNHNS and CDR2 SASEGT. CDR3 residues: CAEAARGNQPQHF. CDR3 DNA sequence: TGTGCCGAGGCCGCCAGGGGCAATCAGCCCCAGCATTTT.

The CDR3, as DNA: TGTGCCAGCAGCGCCCCCCGAGCGGGGGTTCCCACCGGGGAGCTGTTTTTT. Its protein is CASSAPRAGVPTGELFF. The rearrangement uses TRBV9 and TRBJ2-2; 8 nucleotides match TRBD2. Germline V CDR1 and CDR2: SGDLS, YYNGEE. V shed 3 bases, J shed 4 bases, and the junction held 11 bases outside the gene matches. The length of the CDR3 is 17 residues. The full variable domain, rest sourced from reference TRBV9 and TRBJ2-2, is DSGVTQTPKHLITATGQRVTLRCSPRSGDLSVYWYQQSLDQGLQFLIQYYNGEERAKGNILERFSAQQFPDLHSELNLSSLELGDSALYFCASSAPRAGVPTGELFFGEGSRLTVL.

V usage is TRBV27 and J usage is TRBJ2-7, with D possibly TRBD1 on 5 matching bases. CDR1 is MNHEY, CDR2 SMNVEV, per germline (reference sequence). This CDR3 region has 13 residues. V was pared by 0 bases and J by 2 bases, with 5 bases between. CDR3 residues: CASSLSTAYEQYF. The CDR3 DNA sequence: TGTGCCAGCAGTTTATCGACAGCCTACGAGCAGTACTTC.

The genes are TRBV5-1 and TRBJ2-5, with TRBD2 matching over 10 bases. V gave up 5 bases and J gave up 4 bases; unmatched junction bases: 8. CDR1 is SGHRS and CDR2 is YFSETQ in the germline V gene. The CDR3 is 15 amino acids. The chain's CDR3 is CASRPQAGGRETQYF. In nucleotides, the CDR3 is TGCGCCAGCAGGCCCCAAGCGGGGGGGCGAGAGACCCAGTACTTC. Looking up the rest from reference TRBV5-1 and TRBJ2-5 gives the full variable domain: KAGVTQTPRYLIKTRGQQVTLSCSPISGHRSVSWYQQTPGQGLQFLFEYFSETQRNKGNFPGRFSGRQFSNSRSEMNVSTLELGDSALYLCASRPQAGGRETQYFGPGTRLLVL.

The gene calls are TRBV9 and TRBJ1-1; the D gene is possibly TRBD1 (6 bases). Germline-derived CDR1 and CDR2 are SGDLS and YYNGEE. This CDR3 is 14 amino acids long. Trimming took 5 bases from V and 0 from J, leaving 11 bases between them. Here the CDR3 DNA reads TGTGCCAGCAGGGGGGACACTGTGAACACTGAAGCTTTCTTT. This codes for CASRGDTVNTEAFF.

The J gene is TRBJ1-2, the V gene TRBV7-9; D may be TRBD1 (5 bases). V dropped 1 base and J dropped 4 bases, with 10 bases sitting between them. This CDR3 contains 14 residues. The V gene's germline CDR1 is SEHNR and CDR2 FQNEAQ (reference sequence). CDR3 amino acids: CASSLVETAYGYTF. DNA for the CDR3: TGTGCCAGCAGCTTAGTAGAGACAGCCTATGGCTACACCTTC.

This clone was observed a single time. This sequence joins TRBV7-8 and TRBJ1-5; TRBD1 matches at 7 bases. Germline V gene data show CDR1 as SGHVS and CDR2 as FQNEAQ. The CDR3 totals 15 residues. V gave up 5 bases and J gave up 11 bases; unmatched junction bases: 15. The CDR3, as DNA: TGTGCCAGCAGCCCACCCGCGGTCAGACAGGGTGCCCAGCATTTT. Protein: CASSPPAVRQGAQHF.

CDR3 bases: TGTGCCAGCAGCTTAACTAGCGGGGGTGGGCAGACCCAGTACTTC. This encodes CASSLTSGGGQTQYF. The V and J genes are TRBV11-2 and TRBJ2-5; 11 nucleotides align to TRBD2. Per germline, CDR1 SGHAT and CDR2 FQNNGV. V lost 2 bases to trimming and J lost 6 bases; unmatched junction nucleotides: 5. CDR3 length: 15 residues.

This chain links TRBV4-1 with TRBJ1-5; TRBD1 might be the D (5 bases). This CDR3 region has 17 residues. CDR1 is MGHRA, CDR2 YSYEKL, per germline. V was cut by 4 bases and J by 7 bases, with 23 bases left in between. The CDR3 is CASSPFGALLREQPQHF. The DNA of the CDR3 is TGCGCCAGCAGCCCTTTTGGGGCCCTACTCCGGGAGCAGCCCCAGCATTTT.

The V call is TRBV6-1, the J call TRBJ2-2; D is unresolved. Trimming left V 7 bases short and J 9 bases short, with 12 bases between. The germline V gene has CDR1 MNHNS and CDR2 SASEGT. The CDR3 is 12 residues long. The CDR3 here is CASKFRLRELFF. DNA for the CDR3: TGTGCCAGCAAGTTTAGATTGAGGGAGCTGTTTTTT.

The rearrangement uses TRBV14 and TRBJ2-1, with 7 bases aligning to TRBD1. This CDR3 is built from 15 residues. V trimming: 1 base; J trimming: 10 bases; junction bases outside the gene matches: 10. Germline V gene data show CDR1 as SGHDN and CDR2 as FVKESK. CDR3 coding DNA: TGTGCCAGCAGCCAAGGGTTCCGACAGGGCTGGGAGCAGTTCTTC. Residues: CASSQGFRQGWEQFF.

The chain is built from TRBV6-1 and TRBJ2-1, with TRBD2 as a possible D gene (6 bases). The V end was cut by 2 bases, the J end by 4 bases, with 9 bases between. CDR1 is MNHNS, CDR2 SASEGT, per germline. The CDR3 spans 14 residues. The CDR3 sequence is CASSESAGYNEQFF. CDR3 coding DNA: TGTGCCAGCAGTGAATCAGCGGGTTACAATGAGCAGTTCTTC.